These T cell receptor beta chains were read from a single sample in a study of OX40 agonist ivuxolimab in advanced cancers. Assay used: immunoSEQ multiplex PCR; TCRdb lists only in-frame clones, some missing. Of over 30,000 clones listed, roughly 85% are singletons. The source was CD4+ or CD8+ T cells sorted from blood, collected in a trial of the OX40 agonist ivuxolimab. These receptors all stem from an adult with an advanced solid tumor such as melanoma, head and neck, liver or kidney cancer. Both conserved end residues are part of each CDR3.

v_call	j_call	cdr3_aa
TRBV5-4	TRBJ2-7	CASSSGQGAYEQYF
TRBV15	TRBJ2-2	CATSRSRGTGELFF
TRBV5-1	TRBJ2-7	CASSFTGTSYEQYF
TRBV19	TRBJ1-1	CASSIRAGHTEAFF
TRBV6-6	TRBJ1-5	CASSYGRDSNQPQHF
TRBV6-5	TRBJ2-7	CASSSSGSYEQYF
TRBV30	TRBJ2-7	CAWSGGRSYEQYF
TRBV27	TRBJ2-3	CASSFAVTDTQYF
TRBV27	TRBJ2-5	CASSLSARVGQETQYF
TRBV11-1	TRBJ1-1	CASSLRGGNTEAFF
TRBV6-1	TRBJ1-2	CASSSVRIYGYTF